Sequencing of this T cell receptor beta chain was carried out in a study of T cell repertoires in cytomegalovirus infection. At least ten counts were recorded for this clonotype. TCRdb used MiXCR to reprocess the reads, holding one entry per CDR3 protein. The sample holds roughly 230,000 distinct CDR3 sequences, approximately 7% seen once. This CDR3 has 13 amino acids. Germline V lookup: CDR1 DFQATT, CDR2 SNEGSKA (reference sequence). Trimming removed 3 bases from V and 5 bases from J, with 11 bases in between. Specimen: PBMCs. The TCR was taken from a human donor in good health (CMV status not recorded). Some clones in this sample may be carry-over from other donors' samples. J is TRBJ2-1 and V is TRBV20-1; D may match TRBD1 or TRBD2 (6 bases each). The CDR3 nucleotides are TGCAGTGCTAGCCGGGGGCGGGACAATGAGCAGTTCTTC. As protein: CSASRGRDNEQFF.